This TCR beta chain was retrieved from a study of T-cell memory formation after mild COVID-19. Study in general: In these data, TCR clusters were largely donor specific.

Amplification by 5'RACE using constant-segment primers produced TCR alpha and TCR beta cDNA libraries that carried sample barcodes and UMIs. Each CDR3 protein is one row after TCRdb ran MiXCR on the 5' RACE reads. Of 140,000 to 150,000 distinct CDR3 sequences in the sample, over 6% are singletons; the top ten hold 2% to 2.5%. This clonotype was counted many times. This CDR3 has 14 amino acids. The V end was cut by 0 bases, the J end by 4 bases, with 9 bases between. CDR1 is LGHNA and CDR2 is YNFKEQ in the germline V gene. Sequencing input: PBMCs or a T cell subset sorted from them (not recorded which). This TCR was recovered from an adult woman who had mild COVID-19 (a few samples of this study predate the infection). Cell type and time point are not known. The chain uses TRBV4-2 and TRBJ1-1; no clear D. DNA of the CDR3: TGTGCCAGCAGCCAAGATGAGGGAAGCACTGAAGCTTTCTTT. Protein product: CASSQDEGSTEAFF.